These 32 T cell receptor beta chains originate from one sample sequenced in a study of T cells in localized non-small cell lung cancer. Sequenced by immunoSEQ multiplex PCR; TCRdb stores in-frame clones only, minus some. The data contain over 20,000 clones, about 84% of them singletons. Sequenced here: peripheral blood, sampled before any cancer treatment. Every receptor here comes from a man aged 40 to 75 with stage III squamous cell lung carcinoma.

The chain joins TRBV5-1 to TRBJ2-2; D unclear. The CDR3 length is 15 residues. V shed 0 bases and J shed 5 bases, with 11 bases lying between them. CDR1 is SGHRS, CDR2 YFSETQ, per germline. The CDR3 protein is CASSLVLGQTGELFF. DNA of the CDR3: TGCGCCAGCAGCTTGGTGCTAGGGCAAACCGGGGAGCTGTTTTTT.

A few counts support this clone. The genes are TRBV11-2 and TRBJ2-3; a weak D match, TRBD2 (5 bases). Germline V gene lookup returns CDR1 SGHAT and CDR2 FQNNGV. Trimming stripped 3 bases from V and 0 bases from J, with 10 bases between. CDR3 length: 15 amino acids. This CDR3 is CASSLTERSTDTQYF. The CDR3 nucleotides are TGTGCCAGCAGCTTGACGGAGCGGAGCACAGATACGCAGTATTTT.

The chain links TRBV30 to TRBJ1-6; TRBD1 matches 7 bases. Germline CDR1 is GTSNPN and CDR2 is SVGIG (reference sequence). The CDR3 is 15 amino acids. V gave up 0 bases and J gave up 6 bases; unmatched junction bases: 5. In DNA form, the CDR3 reads TGTGCCTGGAGTGTAAACCGACAGGGTAATTCACCCCTCCACTTT. It encodes CAWSVNRQGNSPLHF.

The V call is TRBV10-2, the J call TRBJ1-1, with 8 positions matching TRBD1. V was pared by 5 bases and J by 7 bases, with 3 bases of the junction left unmatched. CDR3 size: 12 residues. Germline CDR1 reads WSHSY; CDR2 reads SAAADI. The chain's CDR3 is CASSQGAGEAFF. The DNA for the CDR3 is TGCGCCAGCAGTCAGGGGGCCGGTGAAGCTTTCTTT.

J is TRBJ2-6 and V is TRBV19; D unclear. From germline, CDR1 is LNHDA and CDR2 SQIVND (reference sequence). This CDR3 is 14 amino acids long. Trimming took off 5 bases at V and 0 bases at J, with 5 bases between the two ends. CDR3 sequence reads: CASSGGSGANVLTF. DNA for the CDR3: TGTGCCAGTAGTGGTGGCTCTGGGGCCAACGTCCTGACTTTC.

The DNA for the CDR3 is TGTGCCAGCAGTTACGGGCAGGTCCCAAGGGAGCAGTACGTC. As protein: CASSYGQVPREQYV. The chain recombines TRBV6-6 with TRBJ2-7; the D is unclear. Germline V gene sequence: CDR1 MNHNY, CDR2 SVGAGI (reference sequence). Trimming removed 2 bases from V and 7 bases from J, with 15 bases in between. The CDR3 totals 14 residues.

The V call is TRBV11-2, the J call TRBJ2-3, with 7 bases that match TRBD2. The CDR3 is 16 residues long. Germline V lookup: CDR1 SGHAT, CDR2 FQNNGV. V dropped 3 bases and J dropped 1; count of bases not matched to a gene: 7. The CDR3 DNA reads as TGTGCCAGCAGCTTTAAGGTAGCGGGCCGCACAGATACGCAGTATTTT. This encodes CASSFKVAGRTDTQYF.

The chain has TRBV11-2 and TRBJ2-5, with D tentatively TRBD2 (7 bases). V lost 9 bases to trimming and J lost 7 bases, with 24 bases between them. This CDR3 has 15 amino acids. CDR1 is SGHAT and CDR2 is FQNNGV in the germline V gene. The chain's CDR3 is CASSAWGGVERTQYF. The CDR3 region has the DNA TGTGCCAGTTCAGCTTGGGGGGGCGTTGAACGGACCCAGTACTTC. Looking up the rest from reference TRBV11-2 and TRBJ2-5 gives the full variable domain: EAGVAQSPRYKIIEKRQSVAFWCNPISGHATLYWYQQILGQGPKLLIQFQNNGVVDDSQLPKDRFSAERLKGVDSTLKIQPAKLEDSAVYLCASSAWGGVERTQYFGPGTRLLVL.

The rearrangement joins TRBV6-1 to TRBJ1-4; 10 bases are a match to TRBD1. In germline, CDR1 is MNHNS, CDR2 SASEGT. The CDR3 contains 14 residues. J was trimmed by 7 bases and V by 8 bases; bases with no gene match: 7. Written as DNA, the CDR3 is TGTGCCAGCGGGGACAGGGGCGGGGGTGAAAAACTGTTTTTT. Amino acids: CASGDRGGGEKLFF.

The rearrangement links TRBV6-6 to TRBJ1-5; D gene ambiguous. Germline V CDR1 and CDR2: MNHNY, SVGAGI (reference sequence). V was clipped by 6 bases and J by 11 bases, with 14 bases between them. The CDR3 extends over 12 amino acids. Here the CDR3 DNA reads TGTGCCAGCAGACGCGGGAACGGGTCCCAGCATTTT. Translation: CASRRGNGSQHF.

This sequence joins TRBV7-3 and TRBJ1-1, with D unresolved. There are 13 residues in the CDR3. Trimming left V 3 bases short and J 2 bases short, with 7 bases between. Germline lookup yields CDR1 SGHTA and CDR2 FQGTGA. The CDR3 sequence: CASSFARNTEAFF. DNA of the CDR3: TGTGCCAGCAGCTTCGCCAGAAACACTGAAGCTTTCTTT.

This clone was detected a few times. This rearrangement joins TRBV28 to TRBJ1-5; no definite D call. Trimming pared 11 bases from V and 3 bases from J, leaving 17 bases between. This CDR3 is 14 amino acids long. Germline V lookup: CDR1 MDHEN, CDR2 SYDVKM. Here the CDR3 DNA reads TGTGCCTCGCGGCGGGCGGGCCACAATCAGCCCCAGCATTTT. It translates to CASRRAGHNQPQHF.

This chain uses TRBV27 with TRBJ1-1, with 7 bases fitting TRBD1. V lost 5 bases, J lost 1 base, and 4 bases stayed unmatched. CDR3 size: 14 residues. The germline gives CDR1 MNHEY, CDR2 SMNVEV (reference sequence). The CDR3 nucleotides read TGTGCCAGCAGTGGGTACAGGGGGAACACTGAAGCTTTCTTT. Translated: CASSGYRGNTEAFF.

The chain employs TRBV14 and TRBJ2-3; the D is unclear. The germline V and J ends were trimmed by 4 bases and 6 bases, with 8 bases remaining between them. Germline V gives CDR1 SGHDN, CDR2 FVKESK. The length of the CDR3 is 12 residues. This CDR3 reads CASSLNPDTQYF. The CDR3 coding sequence is TGTGCCAGCAGCCTTAATCCGGATACGCAGTATTTT.

A remark on this clone: Other nucleotide sequences from this sample produce the same CDR3. The chain uses TRBV7-9 and TRBJ1-2; D is unresolved. Per the germline V gene, CDR1 is SEHNR and CDR2 is FQNEAQ (reference sequence). This CDR3 region has 16 residues. Deletions cut 1 base from V and 8 bases from J, with 20 bases between. DNA for the CDR3: TGTGCCAGCAGCTTAGTGGGATTCGATTGGGCCTACGGCTACACCTTC. Translated: CASSLVGFDWAYGYTF. The complete variable domain, with remaining parts taken from reference TRBV7-9 and TRBJ1-2, reads DTGVSQNPRHKITKRGQNVTFRCDPISEHNRLYWYRQTLGQGPEFLTYFQNEAQLEKSRLLSDRFSAERPKGSFSTLEIQRTEQGDSAMYLCASSLVGFDWAYGYTFGSGTRLTVV.

The DNA of the CDR3 is TGTGCCAGCAGTGAAGGCAGGTCATTTGTGAACACTGAAGCTTTCTTT. Translating gives CASSEGRSFVNTEAFF. The chain carries TRBV6-1 and TRBJ1-1; D gene uncertain. Germline V gene data show CDR1 as MNHNS and CDR2 as SASEGT. V lost 1 base and J lost 0, with 12 bases in between. This CDR3 has 16 amino acids.

This clone has a single count. The chain has TRBV6-1 and TRBJ1-2, with 8 bases that match TRBD1. V was clipped by 2 bases and J by 4 bases; unmatched bases: 3. The CDR3 covers 14 residues. Germline V gene lookup returns CDR1 MNHNS and CDR2 SASEGT. CDR3 loop: CASSEQGAFYGYTF. CDR3 bases: TGTGCCAGCAGTGAACAGGGGGCGTTCTATGGCTACACCTTC.

The CDR3 sequence: CASSMGLAGEVPYEQYV. The CDR3 DNA reads TGCGCCAGCAGCATGGGACTAGCAGGTGAGGTGCCCTACGAGCAGTACGTC. The rearrangement joins TRBV5-1 to TRBJ2-7; TRBD2 matches 9 bases. The germline V gene encodes CDR1 SGHRS and CDR2 YFSETQ. The CDR3 runs 17 residues. With 4 bases clipped from V and 2 bases from J, the junction kept 13 bases outside the gene matches.

The chain carries TRBV5-5 and TRBJ2-1, with 11 bases fitting TRBD2. Trimming cost V 0 bases and J 8 bases; bases outside gene matches: 4. The germline CDR1 and CDR2 sequences are SGHKS and YYEKEE (reference sequence). This CDR3 contains 15 residues. CDR3 region: CASSLEASGGYEQFF. CDR3 nucleotide sequence: TGTGCCAGCAGCTTGGAGGCTAGCGGGGGGTATGAGCAGTTCTTC.

V gene TRBV2 combines with J gene TRBJ2-7, with no clear D. Germline values: CDR1 SNHLY, CDR2 FYNNEI. The V gene lost 2 bases and the J gene lost 1 base, with 3 bases spanning the gap. The CDR3 is 12 residues long. The CDR3 here is CASSESSYEQYF. The DNA for the CDR3 is TGTGCCAGCAGTGAATCGTCCTACGAGCAGTACTTC.

CDR3: CASSLRDSNEQFF. In nucleotides, the CDR3 is TGTGCCAGTAGTCTACGGGACAGCAATGAGCAGTTCTTC. V and J are TRBV19 and TRBJ2-1; TRBD1 aligns across 7 bases. The CDR3 extends over 13 amino acids. Per germline, CDR1 LNHDA and CDR2 SQIVND (reference sequence). The V gene end was trimmed by 5 bases and the J gene end by 6 bases; junction bases not matched to a gene: 4.

The chain couples TRBV7-6 to TRBJ1-2; the match to TRBD1 covers 7 bases. The V gene's germline CDR1 is SGHVS and CDR2 FNYEAQ. The CDR3 has 14 amino acids. Losses at the gene ends were 1 base for V and 2 bases for J; bases not matched to a gene: 1. The CDR3 sequence is CASSLGTGNYGYTF. The CDR3 nucleotides read TGTGCCAGCAGCTTAGGGACAGGCAACTATGGCTACACCTTC.

The gene calls are TRBV30 and TRBJ1-1; D is undetermined. V was shortened by 4 bases and J by 1 base, with 4 bases between the two germline ends. This CDR3 has 11 amino acids. Germline loops: CDR1 GTSNPN, CDR2 SVGIG (reference sequence). This CDR3 is CAWIRNTEAFF. CDR3 nucleotides: TGTGCCTGGATACGGAACACTGAAGCTTTCTTT.

There are a few counts of this clone. The CDR3 here is CASSILGRLFF. DNA of the CDR3: TGTGCCAGTAGTATTCTGGGAAGGCTGTTTTTT. The chain carries TRBV19 and TRBJ2-2; D gene ambiguous. The CDR3 runs to 11 residues. Trimming left V 3 bases short and J 13 bases short, with 9 bases between. Germline V gene lookup returns CDR1 LNHDA and CDR2 SQIVND (reference sequence).

J is TRBJ1-1 and V is TRBV19, with D maybe TRBD1 (5 bases). Germline V gene data show CDR1 as LNHDA and CDR2 as SQIVND (reference sequence). This CDR3 region has 14 residues. Trimming took off 4 bases at V and 0 bases at J, with 9 bases between the two ends. CDR3 in DNA: TGTGCCAGTAGTAGGGAGGGGATGAACACTGAAGCTTTCTTT. Translated: CASSREGMNTEAFF.

The rearrangement joins TRBV6-5 to TRBJ2-2; weak D call: TRBD1 (6 bases). Trimming left V 6 bases short and J 4 bases short, with 15 bases between. CDR1 and CDR2 (germline): MNHEY, SVGAGI. This CDR3 comprises 15 residues. CDR3 sequence: CASSAGQTSTGELFF. DNA for the CDR3: TGTGCCAGCAGCGCCGGACAGACGAGCACCGGGGAGCTGTTTTTT.

The chain links TRBV27 to TRBJ1-2; TRBD1 aligns across 7 bases. CDR1 is MNHEY, CDR2 SMNVEV, per germline (reference sequence). CDR3 length: 16 residues. V trimming: 0 bases; J trimming: 4 bases; junction bases outside the gene matches: 8. The CDR3 DNA reads as TGTGCCAGCAGTTTATCTAATCCCGGGACAGCCTATGGCTACACCTTC. Encoded protein: CASSLSNPGTAYGYTF.

The chain recombines TRBV15 with TRBJ1-6, with D uncertain. Germline CDR1 is LNHNV and CDR2 is YYDKDF (reference sequence). The germline V and J ends were trimmed by 0 bases and 7 bases, with 13 bases remaining between them. This CDR3 comprises 16 residues. The CDR3 DNA sequence: TGTGCCACCAGCAGAGATGTCCCGGATCGAAATTCACCCCTCCACTTT. This encodes CATSRDVPDRNSPLHF.

V usage is TRBV11-2 and J usage is TRBJ2-7, with unresolved D. CDR3 length equals 13 residues. Germline CDR1 and CDR2: SGHAT and FQNNGV. V lost 4 bases, J lost 2 bases, and 9 bases lay in between. DNA of the CDR3: TGTGCCAGCAGCTGGGGTACTGCCTACGAGCAGTACTTC. Translating gives CASSWGTAYEQYF. The full variable domain, its missing parts supplied by reference TRBV11-2 and TRBJ2-7, is EAGVAQSPRYKIIEKRQSVAFWCNPISGHATLYWYQQILGQGPKLLIQFQNNGVVDDSQLPKDRFSAERLKGVDSTLKIQPAKLEDSAVYLCASSWGTAYEQYFGPGTRLTVT.

This clone was detected a few times. The gene calls are TRBV7-2 and TRBJ2-1; no reliable D call. The V end was cut by 4 bases, the J end by 7 bases, with 11 bases between. The germline CDR1 and CDR2 sequences are SGHTA and FQGNSA. CDR3 length: 13 residues. The chain's CDR3 is CASSSRTGNEQFF. The DNA of the CDR3 is TGTGCCAGCAGCTCAAGAACGGGTAATGAGCAGTTCTTC.

The V call is TRBV18, the J call TRBJ1-4, with unresolved D. This CDR3 contains 14 residues. Looked up from germline, CDR1 is KGHSH and CDR2 is LQKENI. V was pared by 4 bases and J by 5 bases, with 11 bases between. The DNA for the CDR3 is TGTGCCAGCTCACGTATTCAGAGGAATGAAAAACTGTTTTTT. Translation: CASSRIQRNEKLFF.

The chain employs TRBV4-1 and TRBJ2-4, with 9 nucleotides matching TRBD2. Germline CDR1 MGHRA, CDR2 YSYEKL. V lost 3 bases to trimming and J lost 1 base; unmatched junction nucleotides: 19. The length of the CDR3 is 21 residues. The CDR3 DNA reads as TGCGCCAGCAGCCATCCATCCCAGGGGGGCGGGAGGGCTTTCGCCAAAAACATTCAGTACTTC. Residues: CASSHPSQGGGRAFAKNIQYF.